The next 16 T cell receptor beta chains were all read from a single sample in a study of blood T cells in healthy people across ages. Combining a sample-barcoded 5' primer with a J-beta primer mix, a second PCR ran for roughly 7 to 12 cycles. TCRdb ran MiXCR on the 5' RACE reads and lists one entry per CDR3 protein. The sample carries 730,000 or so distinct CDR3 sequences, 40% to 45% recorded once. Material: blood. All receptors come from an elderly man in good health.

The chain has TRBV28 and TRBJ2-7; 9 positions agree with TRBD1. Trimming took 8 bases from V and 3 from J; bases not matched to a gene: 8. This CDR3 spans 14 amino acids. Germline loops: CDR1 MDHEN, CDR2 SYDVKM. CDR3 nucleotides: TGTGCCAGCTTTCGACAGGGGGGGCTCTACGAGCAGTACTTC. Amino acid sequence: CASFRQGGLYEQYF.

The V and J genes are TRBV7-9 and TRBJ2-2; possible D gene TRBD1, 6 bases. The CDR3 spans 16 residues. CDR1 and CDR2 from the germline V gene are SEHNR and FQNEAQ (reference sequence). V shed 5 bases and J shed 5 bases, with 18 bases lying between them. The CDR3 bases are TGTGCCAGCAGCCCACCCGGGACATACGTTACCGGGGAGCTGTTTTTT. Protein product: CASSPPGTYVTGELFF.

This clonotype came up once. Its ends do not fully match the called genes, so a read error is possible. J is TRBJ2-4 and V is TRBV7-2; TRBD2 might be the D (5 bases). The closer fit of TRBJ2-7 to the DNA end suggests the J call may be wrong. Germline-derived CDR1 and CDR2 are SGHTA and FQGNSA. This CDR3 has 12 residues. CDR3 loop: CACSSLGYEQYF. The DNA of the CDR3 is TGTGCCTGCAGCTCACTAGGCTACGAGCAGTACTTC.

The CDR3, as DNA: TGCAGTGCTAGAGAGACCGGGACAGCCACTGAAGCTTTCTTT. Its protein is CSARETGTATEAFF. The chain has TRBV20-1 and TRBJ1-1; 7 nucleotides align to TRBD1. Unmatched junction bases numbered 5, after V lost 0 bases and J lost 4 bases. The CDR3 spans 14 residues. Germline lookup yields CDR1 DFQATT and CDR2 SNEGSKA (reference sequence).

This clonotype has more than one count but fewer than ten. This chain links TRBV24-1 with TRBJ2-5; TRBD2 is a possible D gene (6 bases). The CDR3 covers 14 residues. Germline V gene lookup returns CDR1 KGHDR and CDR2 SFDVKD. V shed 4 bases and J shed 5 bases, with 13 bases lying between them. CDR3 residues: CATSDVLAGETQYF. Here the CDR3 DNA reads TGTGCCACCAGTGACGTACTAGCAGGGGAGACCCAGTACTTC.

In the case of this clonotype: The junction and the germline gene differ at one end; a read error may be behind it. This chain uses TRBV9 with TRBJ1-2, with 8 bases that match TRBD1. Germline V gene lookup returns CDR1 SGDLS and CDR2 YYNGEE. The CDR3 is 14 amino acids. The CDR3 protein is CASSGQGISYSYTF. In nucleotides, the CDR3 is TGTGCCAGCAGCGGACAGGGGATAAGCTATAGCTACACCTTC.

The chain uses TRBV20-1 and TRBJ1-1; D is uncertain. This CDR3 comprises 16 residues. Germline loops: CDR1 DFQATT, CDR2 SNEGSKA (reference sequence). Trimming shortened V by 0 bases and J by 0 bases, and 14 bases separated the two germline ends. The CDR3 loop is CSARDPFPRMNTEAFF. The DNA of the CDR3 is TGCAGTGCTAGAGACCCCTTCCCCAGAATGAACACTGAAGCTTTCTTT.

The genes are TRBV20-1 and TRBJ2-1, with 8 bases identical to TRBD2. The germline V gene has CDR1 DFQATT and CDR2 SNEGSKA (reference sequence). This CDR3 has 13 residues. Unmatched junction bases numbered 11, after V lost 8 bases and J lost 8 bases. Here the CDR3 reads CSPLRTSIYEQFF. DNA for the CDR3: TGCAGTCCCTTAAGGACTAGCATTTATGAGCAGTTCTTC.

The CDR3 region is CASRPLAVYEQYF. Written as DNA, the CDR3 is TGTGCCAGCAGGCCCCTAGCAGTCTACGAGCAGTACTTC. The chain uses TRBV6-1 and TRBJ2-7, with D maybe TRBD2 (5 bases). V was pared by 6 bases and J by 3 bases, with 12 bases between. CDR1 MNHNS and CDR2 SASEGT come from the germline V gene. This CDR3 comprises 13 residues.

The chain links TRBV6-5 to TRBJ2-2; 7 bases map to TRBD2. The junction had 7 bases not matched to a gene; V was cut back by 6 bases and J by 6 bases. The CDR3 totals 14 residues. Germline values: CDR1 MNHEY, CDR2 SVGAGI. CDR3 loop: CASRSSGTAGELFF. The CDR3 bases are TGTGCCAGCAGGTCCAGCGGGACGGCCGGGGAGCTGTTTTTT.

The J gene is TRBJ1-5, the V gene TRBV6-2 or TRBV6-3, with D hard to call. The V end was cut by 0 bases, the J end by 0 bases, with 21 bases between. Germline V CDR1 and CDR2: MNHEY, SVGEGT. This CDR3 contains 20 residues. The DNA for the CDR3 is TGTGCCAGCAGTTACTCGAAATTTGTCGGTGGGAGGTATAGCAATCAGCCCCAGCATTTT. The encoded protein is CASSYSKFVGGRYSNQPQHF.

Only a few counts were recorded for this clonotype. This chain uses TRBV10-2 with TRBJ2-3; 7 nucleotides match TRBD1. The CDR3 runs to 17 residues. After removal of 4 bases from V and 1 base from J, the junction contained 11 bases not matched to a gene. Germline V gives CDR1 WSHSY, CDR2 SAAADI. CDR3 amino acids: CASSGTQTGSGTDTQYF. CDR3 coding DNA: TGCGCCAGCAGTGGCACTCAGACAGGGTCTGGCACAGATACGCAGTATTTT.

There are many counts of this clonotype. The rearrangement joins TRBV28 to TRBJ2-7, with 9 bases fitting TRBD1. V lost 8 bases and J lost 2; bases outside the gene matches: 7. The CDR3 covers 14 residues. Germline-derived CDR1 and CDR2 are MDHEN and SYDVKM. The chain's CDR3 is CASRKGQGTYEQYF. CDR3 in DNA: TGTGCCAGCCGTAAAGGACAGGGGACCTACGAGCAGTACTTC.

This clonotype was counted a few times. This chain connects TRBV9 to TRBJ2-5, with D possibly being TRBD1 (6 bases). CDR1 SGDLS and CDR2 YYNGEE come from the germline V gene. V lost 0 bases, J lost 2 bases, and 11 bases lay in between. CDR3 length: 15 residues. CDR3 sequence: CASSVGWGRQETQYF. The CDR3 DNA reads TGTGCCAGCAGCGTAGGATGGGGGCGGCAAGAGACCCAGTACTTC.

The CDR3 sequence: CASSPTPGQGITEQYF. CDR3 sequence (DNA): TGTGCCAGCAGCCCCACTCCGGGACAGGGAATCACTGAGCAGTACTTC. V usage is TRBV3-1 and J usage is TRBJ2-5, with TRBD1 identical over 9 bases. The germline V gene has CDR1 LGHDT and CDR2 YNNKEL (reference sequence). Unmatched junction bases numbered 17, after V lost 4 bases and J lost 11 bases. The CDR3 is 16 amino acids.

This sequence joins TRBV5-6 and TRBJ1-2; tentatively, D is TRBD1 (6 bases). The germline V gene has CDR1 SGHDT and CDR2 YYEEEE. The CDR3 is made up of 14 amino acids. With 4 bases removed from V and 4 bases from J, the gap between germline ends came to 14 bases. For the CDR3, the DNA is TGTGCCAGCAGCCCTTACAGGGAGGGCTATGGCTACACCTTC. This sequence encodes CASSPYREGYGYTF. The whole variable domain, filled in from reference TRBV5-6 and TRBJ1-2, reads DAGVTQSPTHLIKTRGQQVTLRCSPKSGHDTVSWYQQALGQGPQFIFQYYEEEERQRGNFPDRFSGHQFPNYSSELNVNALLLGDSALYLCASSPYREGYGYTFGSGTRLTVV.